This T cell receptor beta chain was recovered during a study of shared clonotypes between healthy human individuals (dated by TCRdb to 2020 to 2022). The study in broad terms: Two women and three men aged 18 to 49 years were included in the cohort. For each donor, CD4 naive and CD4 memory were each run on three plates, CD8 naive on two plates, and CD8 memory on one plate. The study deeply sequenced blood TCR repertoires of about 5 healthy adults to estimate repertoire size and the extent of clonotype sharing between individuals. Different laboratories and diverse techniques were used to prepare libraries and sequence TCR repertoires, to increase sequencing depth and limit assay-specific biases. Leukapheresis yielded between about 0.85 and 10 billion PBMCs per donor.

Concerning this clone itself: There is no known antigen for this receptor. Per-base qualities were not stored, and no clone one base away is much larger. Other nucleotide sequences from this sample produce the same CDR3.

Beyond this particular receptor, the publication reports: Pairwise subsampling led to the expectation that sequencing depth would affect the degree of clonotype sharing among donors. Clonotypes shared by all four sorted-subset donors showed higher generation probabilities than non-shared clonotypes. Naive subsets generally had larger estimated clonotype richness than memory subsets. Across a few donors, 5% to 6% of naive CD4, around 3.5% of naive CD8, roughly 2.2% of memory CD4, and about 0.44% of memory CD8 clonotypes were shared. Because the study included only a small number of donors, the genetic and exposure-history diversity represented was limited. Sampling was restricted to blood, and TCR repertoires in tissues likely differ from the TCR repertoires found in blood. Incomplete sequencing was indicated by rarefaction of sorted-subset datasets, despite the large sequencing depth.

There are 14 amino acids in the CDR3, from cysteine to phenylalanine inclusive. Here the CDR3 DNA is all that survives: 42 bases in frame from base 1. In the germline V gene (reference sequence), CDR1 corresponds to SEHNR and CDR2 to FQNEAQ. V has 5 bases trimmed and J has 7 bases trimmed; junction bases matching no gene number 6. TCR CDR3 regions were amplified from genomic DNA by multiplex PCR using the deep immunoSEQ assay. For each cell subset, the extracted genomic DNA was distributed evenly across all wells of several immunoSEQ 96-well plates, and each plate served as one replicate. For sorted subsets, about 210 ng of genomic DNA, equivalent to roughly 33,000 T cell genomes, went into each replicate PCR. Purified libraries were quantified with a Qubit 3.0 fluorometer, sized on a Bioanalyzer 2100, and re-quantified with the KAPA Library Quantification kit. Each immunoSEQ 96-well plate was sequenced on its own single-read 150-cycle Illumina NextSeq 550 flow cell. The authors' pipeline ran thus. Because only junctional sequences without quality scores were contained in the immunoSEQ output, filtering matching that applied to full-length reads could not be performed. To assign V/J genes and CDR3, sequences were annotated using PyIR, a Python wrapper for IgBLAST v1.9, with IMGT germline references. Reads were filtered out if the reads had weak V/J assignments (E-value above 1e-6), no CDR3, stop codons, out-of-frame junctions, or ambiguous translated residues. A V3J clonotype was defined by an identical inferred V gene, J gene, and CDR3 amino acid sequence. To compute the percentage overlap between repertoires, the number of shared unique clonotypes was divided by the size of the smaller repertoire. Repertoire richness was assessed with RTK rarefaction, the Chao1 estimator, and Recon v2.1 estimates of unobserved clonotypes. Generation probabilities for all TCRbeta clonotypes obtained by the gDNA method from several donors were computed using OLGA. This is the immuneACCESS table as TCRdb keeps it, with only in-frame sequences that have V and J called. A part of the clones is gone; compared with another copy, unresolved V genes explain less than half, and the rest is unexplained. That table furnishes V, J and clone size, whereas the DNA furnished D and trimming. For this sample there are nearly 1 million clones; roughly 72% appear just once. The ten largest clones take up about 1.5% of the sample.

The donors were healthy, HIV-negative adults with no recently reported acute infections or vaccinations. Only Caucasian adults living in Nashville, Tennessee, USA were represented among the donors. CD4+ T cells were enriched through magnetic negative selection, after which naive cells were positively selected on CD45RA and the remaining negative fraction served as the memory subset. Blood was obtained by leukapheresis, after which PBMCs were separated by Ficoll-Histopaque density gradient centrifugation and cryopreserved in liquid nitrogen vapor phase. Purity and quantity of every magnetically sorted T cell population were checked by analytical flow cytometry. Genomic DNA was isolated from every sorted fraction and measured by UV absorbance on a Nanodrop 2000c.

The rearrangement joined TRBV7-9 to TRBJ1-4, and TRBD1 aligns with 8 junction nucleotides. The receptor comes from a man aged 18 to 35 in good health. Material for sequencing was memory CD4+ T cells sorted from blood. What the cell subset or site label conveys for this sample: CD45RA-negative fraction. The CDR3 reads as follows: CASSLDRVGEKLFF. DNA sequence: TGTGCCAGCAGCCTGGACAGGGTTGGTGAAAAACTGTTTTTT. This CDR3, with the reference TRBV7-9 and TRBJ1-4 proteins standing in past its ends, gives the full variable domain DTGVSQNPRHKITKRGQNVTFRCDPISEHNRLYWYRQTLGQGPEFLTYFQNEAQLEKSRLLSDRFSAERPKGSFSTLEIQRTEQGDSAMYLCASSLDRVGEKLFFGSGTQLSVL.